A single sample is the source of the 5 T cell receptor beta chains below, sequenced in a study of T cell changes during pregnancy in multiple sclerosis. Assay used: immunoSEQ multiplex PCR; TCRdb lists only in-frame clones, some missing. The sample holds about 66,000 clones; 90% to 95% are singletons and the top ten take approximately 5%. The sequencing here drew on CD8+ T cells from peripheral blood mononuclear cells, taken before pregnancy. The receptors come from a female donor with multiple sclerosis, enrolled in a pregnancy study.

This CDR3 reads CASSQEGFGGGDGYTF. CDR3 DNA sequence: TGTGCCAGCAGCCAAGAAGGGTTCGGAGGAGGGGATGGCTACACCTTC. V is TRBV14 and J is TRBJ1-2; D is perhaps TRBD1 (5 bases). Germline loops: CDR1 SGHDN, CDR2 FVKESK. The CDR3 has 16 amino acids. V was shortened by 0 bases and J by 6 bases, with 17 bases between the two germline ends.

This clone has a single count. V usage is TRBV7-9 and J usage is TRBJ2-1; perhaps TRBD1 as D (5 bases). The CDR3 length is 15 residues. Looked up from germline, CDR1 is SEHNR and CDR2 is FQNEAQ (reference sequence). V lost 4 bases, J lost 5 bases, and 15 bases lay in between. The CDR3 nucleotides are TGTGCCAGCAGCTCAACAAGTCAGGGTGACAATGAGCAGTTCTTC. It codes for CASSSTSQGDNEQFF.

The sample holds one count of this clone. This chain uses TRBV27 with TRBJ2-1; D is perhaps TRBD2 (7 bases). Germline CDR1 and CDR2: MNHEY and SMNVEV (reference sequence). V lost 6 bases, J lost 6 bases, and 18 bases lay in between. The CDR3 totals 15 residues. This CDR3 is CASRTGGPRGNEQFF. The CDR3 DNA reads TGTGCCAGCAGAACCGGGGGGCCCCGAGGCAATGAGCAGTTCTTC.

In DNA form, the CDR3 reads TGTGCCAGCGAGGCCTCGGCTAATGAGCAGTTCTTC. Translating it yields CASEASANEQFF. The V gene is TRBV7-9, the J gene TRBJ2-1; no definite D call. Trimming pared 8 bases from V and 7 bases from J, leaving 12 bases between. CDR1 is SEHNR, CDR2 FQNEAQ, per germline (reference sequence). This CDR3 has 12 amino acids. The full variable domain, with the rest looked up from reference TRBV7-9 and TRBJ2-1, is DTGVSQNPRHKITKRGQNVTFRCDPISEHNRLYWYRQTLGQGPEFLTYFQNEAQLEKSRLLSDRFSAERPKGSFSTLEIQRTEQGDSAMYLCASEASANEQFFGPGTRLTVL.

V and J are TRBV14 and TRBJ2-1; possible D gene TRBD2, 6 bases. The CDR3 has 11 amino acids. Germline CDR1 is SGHDN and CDR2 is FVKESK. The V gene lost 3 bases and the J gene lost 15 bases, with 12 bases spanning the gap. The chain's CDR3 is CASSQGGDLFF. CDR3 sequence (DNA): TGTGCCAGCAGCCAGGGAGGAGATCTGTTCTTC.